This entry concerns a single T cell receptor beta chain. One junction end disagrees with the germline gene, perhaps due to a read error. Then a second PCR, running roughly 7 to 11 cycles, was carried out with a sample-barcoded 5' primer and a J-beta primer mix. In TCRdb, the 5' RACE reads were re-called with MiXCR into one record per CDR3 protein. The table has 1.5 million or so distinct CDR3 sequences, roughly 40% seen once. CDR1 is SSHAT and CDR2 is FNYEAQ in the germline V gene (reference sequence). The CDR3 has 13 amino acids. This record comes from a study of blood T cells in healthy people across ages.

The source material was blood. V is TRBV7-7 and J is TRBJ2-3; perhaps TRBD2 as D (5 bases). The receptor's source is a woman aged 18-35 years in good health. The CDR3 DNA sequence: TGTGCTAGCAGCTGGAGTCCGGGGGATACGCAGTATTTT. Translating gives CASSWSPGDTQYF.